The clone carrying this TCR beta chain appeared once. Trimming removed 1 base from V and 7 bases from J, with 8 bases in between. This CDR3 contains 13 residues. CDR1 PRHDT and CDR2 FYEKMQ come from the germline V gene (reference sequence). The data are from a study of shared clonotypes between healthy human individuals. Background on the study: Participating donors consisted of a couple of women and a few men aged 18 to 49. Researchers assigned three CD4 naive, three CD4 memory, two CD8 naive and one CD8 memory plate to each donor.

Sorted-subset replicate PCR reactions were performed with about 200 ng DNA, corresponding to tens of thousands of T cell genomes. Sequencing used immunoSEQ multiplex PCR; TCRdb keeps in-frame clones, though not all of them. The sample has approximately 2,000,000 clones, about 93% seen once. Naive-designated CD8 cells lacked CD45RO, were positively enriched for CCR7, and omitted terminally differentiated effector memory CD45RA+ cells. Sequencing was done on a sample of naive CD8+ T cells from PBMCs. The J gene is TRBJ2-1, the V gene TRBV13, with D uncertain. This sequence originates from a man between 18 and 35 years old in good health. Some clones in this sample may be carry-over from other donors' samples. In DNA form, the CDR3 reads TGTGCCAGCAGCTTAGACGCTCGTAATGAGCAGTTCTTC. Its translation: CASSLDARNEQFF. The full variable domain, its missing parts supplied by reference TRBV13 and TRBJ2-1, is AAGVIQSPRHLIKEKRETATLKCYPIPRHDTVYWYQQGPGQDPQFLISFYEKMQSDKGSIPDRFSAQQFSDYHSELNMSSLELGDSALYFCASSLDARNEQFFGPGTRLTVL.